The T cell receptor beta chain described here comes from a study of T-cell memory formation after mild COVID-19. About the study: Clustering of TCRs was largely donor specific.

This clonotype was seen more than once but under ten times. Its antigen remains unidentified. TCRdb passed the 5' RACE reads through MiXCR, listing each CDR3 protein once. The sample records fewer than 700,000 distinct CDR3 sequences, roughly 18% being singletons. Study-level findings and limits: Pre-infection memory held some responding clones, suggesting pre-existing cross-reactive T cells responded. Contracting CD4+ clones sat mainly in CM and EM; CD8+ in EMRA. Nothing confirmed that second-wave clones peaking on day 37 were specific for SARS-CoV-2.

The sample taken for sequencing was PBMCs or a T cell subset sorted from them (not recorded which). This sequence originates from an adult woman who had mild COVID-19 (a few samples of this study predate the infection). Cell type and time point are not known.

CDR3 nucleotide sequence: TGCAGCGTTGAAGAGTCGGGCACTGAAGCTTTCTTT. Its translation is CSVEESGTEAFF. V gene TRBV29-1 combines with J gene TRBJ1-1; no clear D. The germline V gene encodes CDR1 SQVTM and CDR2 ANQGSEA. This CDR3 spans 12 amino acids. V lost 0 bases to trimming and J lost 4 bases, with 6 bases between them.